These 14 T cell receptor beta chains originate from one sample sequenced in a study of blood T cell repertoires in COVID-19. Profiled with immunoSEQ multiplex PCR; TCRdb holds only in-frame clones, not every one. The data contain roughly 250,000 clones, approximately 81% of them singletons. Sequencing was carried out using peripheral blood. These receptors originate from a woman aged 55-69 years with active or convalescent COVID-19.

This clone has a handful of counts. This chain links TRBV9 with TRBJ2-1; 7 nucleotides match TRBD1. The J segment lost 9 bases and the V segment lost 6 bases, leaving 15 bases of the junction unmatched. The CDR3 runs to 15 residues. In germline, CDR1 is SGDLS, CDR2 YYNGEE. The CDR3 protein is CASTPGQVNNGEQFF. CDR3 DNA: TGTGCCAGCACCCCCGGACAGGTCAACAATGGTGAGCAGTTCTTC.

V and J are TRBV5-1 and TRBJ1-6, with 7 bases matching TRBD1. This CDR3 contains 14 residues. Germline assignment: CDR1 SGHRS and CDR2 YFSETQ. With 4 bases clipped from V and 8 bases from J, the junction kept 6 bases outside the gene matches. The DNA of the CDR3 is TGCGCCAGCAGCCTCACACAGGGGTATTCACCCCTCCACTTT. Its protein is CASSLTQGYSPLHF.

J is TRBJ2-7 and V is TRBV6-6; TRBD1 matches 10 bases. CDR3 length: 15 residues. The ends lost 6 bases at V and 2 bases at J; junction bases unmatched: 7. Germline CDR1 MNHNY, CDR2 SVGAGI (reference sequence). The CDR3 protein is CASSPRQGAAYEQYF. For the CDR3, the DNA is TGTGCCAGCAGCCCCCGACAGGGGGCGGCCTACGAGCAGTACTTC.

The CDR3 loop reads CASSETRHTGELFF. Written as DNA, the CDR3 is TGTGCCAGCAGTGAAACTAGGCACACCGGGGAGCTGTTTTTT. This chain joins TRBV2 and TRBJ2-2; possible D gene TRBD2, 5 bases. Germline assignment: CDR1 SNHLY and CDR2 FYNNEI. This CDR3 region has 14 residues. Trimming took 2 bases from V and 3 from J, leaving 7 bases between them.

This clone has just a few counts. The chain couples TRBV7-6 to TRBJ1-1; tentatively, D is TRBD1 (6 bases). The V end was cut by 1 base, the J end by 5 bases, with 14 bases between. CDR3 length equals 15 residues. CDR1 and CDR2 from the germline V gene are SGHVS and FNYEAQ. Here the CDR3 DNA reads TGTGCCAGCAGCTTAGTTGGCACAGGGCGGACTGAAGCTTTCTTT. Residues: CASSLVGTGRTEAFF.

This clone was detected a few times. This chain connects TRBV5-4 to TRBJ2-5, with 13 bases aligning to TRBD2. In germline, CDR1 is SGHNT, CDR2 YYREEE (reference sequence). The CDR3 is made up of 16 amino acids. The V and J ends lost 0 bases and 3 bases, in that order; junction bases with no gene match: 2. The CDR3: CASSLGGLAGEETQYF. The CDR3 DNA reads as TGTGCCAGCAGCTTGGGAGGACTAGCGGGGGAAGAGACCCAGTACTTC.

The rearrangement links TRBV5-6 to TRBJ2-7; 11 positions match TRBD1. Germline lookup yields CDR1 SGHDT and CDR2 YYEEEE. The CDR3 is 13 amino acids. Trimming cost V 2 bases and J 6 bases; bases outside gene matches: 1. The CDR3 DNA sequence: TGTGCCAGCAGCTTTGGGACAGGGGGCGAGCAGTACTTC. This sequence encodes CASSFGTGGEQYF.

The gene calls are TRBV5-1 and TRBJ2-1, with a tentative D call TRBD2 (6 bases). The CDR3 spans 15 residues. Trimming shortened V by 6 bases and J by 5 bases, and 18 bases separated the two germline ends. Germline-derived CDR1 and CDR2 are SGHRS and YFSETQ. Here the CDR3 DNA reads TGCGCCAGCATCAACACCGGGGGTCCCCACAATGAGCAGTTCTTC. Amino acid sequence: CASINTGGPHNEQFF.

The chain is built from TRBV5-6 and TRBJ2-3; 9 nucleotides align to TRBD2. The V and J ends lost 5 bases and 4 bases, in that order; junction bases with no gene match: 8. This CDR3 contains 15 residues. The V gene's germline CDR1 is SGHDT and CDR2 YYEEEE. The DNA for the CDR3 is TGTGCCAGCAGAGTCGGGACTAGCCCCTCAGATACGCAGTATTTT. Encoded protein: CASRVGTSPSDTQYF.

This chain uses TRBV7-9 with TRBJ2-7, with D perhaps TRBD1 (5 bases). The CDR3 sequence is 13 residues long. V shed 1 base and J shed 6 bases, with 10 bases lying between them. Germline CDR1 reads SEHNR; CDR2 reads FQNEAQ (reference sequence). CDR3 sequence (DNA): TGTGCCAGCAGCTTAGTAGGGGATTCCGAGCAGTACTTC. Translating it yields CASSLVGDSEQYF.

This chain links TRBV13 with TRBJ1-2; 8 bases map to TRBD1. CDR1 PRHDT and CDR2 FYEKMQ come from the germline V gene (reference sequence). J was trimmed by 4 bases and V by 1 base; bases with no gene match: 5. The CDR3 spans 15 residues. The CDR3 sequence is CASSLVGQGIYGYTF. CDR3 nucleotides: TGTGCCAGCAGCTTAGTAGGACAGGGAATCTATGGCTACACCTTC. Full variable domain (missing parts from reference TRBV13 and TRBJ1-2): AAGVIQSPRHLIKEKRETATLKCYPIPRHDTVYWYQQGPGQDPQFLISFYEKMQSDKGSIPDRFSAQQFSDYHSELNMSSLELGDSALYFCASSLVGQGIYGYTFGSGTRLTVV.

V and J are TRBV9 and TRBJ2-7; TRBD2 is a possible D gene (6 bases). This CDR3 contains 12 residues. Germline CDR1 reads SGDLS; CDR2 reads YYNGEE. V was pared by 0 bases and J by 9 bases, with 10 bases between. As DNA, the CDR3 is TGTGCCAGCAGCGTAGAGGCGGGAAGGCAGTACTTC. Translation gives CASSVEAGRQYF.

This clone has only a few counts. DNA of the CDR3: TGTGCCAGCAGCCCCTCCCCCGGCTACGAGCAGTACTTC. Amino acids: CASSPSPGYEQYF. The J gene is TRBJ2-7, the V gene TRBV5-4; D unresolved. This CDR3 region has 13 residues. V dropped 4 bases and J dropped 3 bases, with 11 bases sitting between them. Per germline, CDR1 SGHNT and CDR2 YYREEE (reference sequence).

The chain recombines TRBV7-2 with TRBJ2-4; 7 nucleotides agree with TRBD1. CDR3 length: 13 residues. The trim removed 5 bases at V and 6 bases at J, leaving 4 bases unmatched. CDR1 SGHTA and CDR2 FQGNSA come from the germline V gene. The CDR3 bases are TGTGCCAGCAGCACATACAGGGGAAACATTCAGTACTTC. Protein: CASSTYRGNIQYF.